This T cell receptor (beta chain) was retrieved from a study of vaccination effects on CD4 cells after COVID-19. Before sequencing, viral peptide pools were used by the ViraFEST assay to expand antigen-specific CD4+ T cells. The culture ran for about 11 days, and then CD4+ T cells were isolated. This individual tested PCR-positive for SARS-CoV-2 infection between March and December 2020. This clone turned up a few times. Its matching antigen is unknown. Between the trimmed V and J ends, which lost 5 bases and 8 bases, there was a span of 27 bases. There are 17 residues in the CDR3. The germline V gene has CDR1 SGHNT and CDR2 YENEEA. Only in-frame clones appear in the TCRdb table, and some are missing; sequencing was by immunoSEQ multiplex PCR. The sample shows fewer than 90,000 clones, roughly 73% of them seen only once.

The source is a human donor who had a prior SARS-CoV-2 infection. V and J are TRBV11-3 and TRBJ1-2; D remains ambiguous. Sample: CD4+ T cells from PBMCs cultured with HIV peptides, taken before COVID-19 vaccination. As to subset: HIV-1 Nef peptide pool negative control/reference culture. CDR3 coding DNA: TGTGCCAGCAGCAGAACCGGGTTCAATCAAAGGGCATTAGGCTACACCTTC. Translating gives CASSRTGFNQRALGYTF.